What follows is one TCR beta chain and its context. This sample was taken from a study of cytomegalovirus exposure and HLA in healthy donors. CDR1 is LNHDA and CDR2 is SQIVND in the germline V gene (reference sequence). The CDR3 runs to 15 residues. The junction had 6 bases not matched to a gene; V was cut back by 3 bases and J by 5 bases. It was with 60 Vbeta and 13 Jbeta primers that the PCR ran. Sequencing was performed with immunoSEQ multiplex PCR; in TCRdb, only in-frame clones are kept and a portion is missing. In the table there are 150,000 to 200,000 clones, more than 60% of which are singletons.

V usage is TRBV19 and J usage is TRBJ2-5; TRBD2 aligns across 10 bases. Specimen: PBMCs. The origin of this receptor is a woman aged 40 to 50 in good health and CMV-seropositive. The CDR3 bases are TGTGCCAGTAGTATCCTAGCGGGAGTGTATGAGACCCAGTACTTC. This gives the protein CASSILAGVYETQYF.